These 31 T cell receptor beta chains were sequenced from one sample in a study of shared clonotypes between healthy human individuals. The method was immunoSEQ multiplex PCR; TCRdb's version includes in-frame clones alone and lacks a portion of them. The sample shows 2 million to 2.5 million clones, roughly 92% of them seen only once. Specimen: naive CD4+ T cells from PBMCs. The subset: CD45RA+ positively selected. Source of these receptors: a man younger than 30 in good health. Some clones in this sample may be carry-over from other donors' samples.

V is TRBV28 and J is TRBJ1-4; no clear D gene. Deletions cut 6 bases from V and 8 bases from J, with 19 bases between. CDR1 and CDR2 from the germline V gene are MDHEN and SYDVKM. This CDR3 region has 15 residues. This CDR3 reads CASSLLRALGEKLFF. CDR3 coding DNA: TGTGCCAGCAGCCTCTTAAGGGCCCTAGGGGAAAAACTGTTTTTT.

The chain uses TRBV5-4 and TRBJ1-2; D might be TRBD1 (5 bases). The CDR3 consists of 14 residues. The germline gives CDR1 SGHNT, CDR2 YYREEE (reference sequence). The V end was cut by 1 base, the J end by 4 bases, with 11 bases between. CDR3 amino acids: CASSLSRAGYGYTF. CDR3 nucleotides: TGTGCCAGCAGCTTGTCCAGGGCGGGCTATGGCTACACCTTC.

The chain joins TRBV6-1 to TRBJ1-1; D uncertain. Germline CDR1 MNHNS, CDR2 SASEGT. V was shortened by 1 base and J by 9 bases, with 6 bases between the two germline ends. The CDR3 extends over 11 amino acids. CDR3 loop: CASSEVLQAFF. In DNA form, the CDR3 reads TGTGCCAGCAGTGAAGTCCTCCAAGCTTTCTTT.

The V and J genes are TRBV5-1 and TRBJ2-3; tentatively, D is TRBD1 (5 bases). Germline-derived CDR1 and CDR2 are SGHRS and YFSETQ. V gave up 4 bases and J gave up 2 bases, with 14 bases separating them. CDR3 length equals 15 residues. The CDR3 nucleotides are TGCGCCAGCAGCCCCCCACGTGGGGCCACAGATACGCAGTATTTT. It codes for CASSPPRGATDTQYF.

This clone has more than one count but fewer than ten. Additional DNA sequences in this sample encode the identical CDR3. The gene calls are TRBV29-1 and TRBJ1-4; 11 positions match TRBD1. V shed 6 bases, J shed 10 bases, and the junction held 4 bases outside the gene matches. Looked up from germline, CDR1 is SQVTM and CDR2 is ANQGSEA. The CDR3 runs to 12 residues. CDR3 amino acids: CSVGQGAGKLFF. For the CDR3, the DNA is TGCAGCGTCGGACAGGGGGCTGGAAAACTGTTTTTT.

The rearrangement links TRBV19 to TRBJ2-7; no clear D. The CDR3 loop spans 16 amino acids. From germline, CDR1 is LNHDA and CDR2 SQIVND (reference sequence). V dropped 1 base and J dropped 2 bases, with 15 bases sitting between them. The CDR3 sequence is CASSIVGQPVPYEQYF. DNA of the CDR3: TGTGCCAGTAGTATAGTAGGGCAGCCTGTACCCTACGAGCAGTACTTC.

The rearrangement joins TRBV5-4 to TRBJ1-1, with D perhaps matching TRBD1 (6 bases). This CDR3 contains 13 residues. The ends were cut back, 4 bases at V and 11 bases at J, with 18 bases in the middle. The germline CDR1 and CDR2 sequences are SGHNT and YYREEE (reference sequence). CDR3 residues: CASSPGQPPRAFF. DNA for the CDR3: TGTGCCAGCAGCCCAGGACAGCCGCCGCGCGCTTTCTTT.

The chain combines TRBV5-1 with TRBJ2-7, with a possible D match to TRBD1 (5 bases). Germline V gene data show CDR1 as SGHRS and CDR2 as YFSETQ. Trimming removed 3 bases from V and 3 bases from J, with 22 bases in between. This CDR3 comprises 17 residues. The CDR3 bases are TGCGCCAGCAGCTCCCTGGCTGGGCAGGGAACAGGCTACGAGCAGTACTTC. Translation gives CASSSLAGQGTGYEQYF.

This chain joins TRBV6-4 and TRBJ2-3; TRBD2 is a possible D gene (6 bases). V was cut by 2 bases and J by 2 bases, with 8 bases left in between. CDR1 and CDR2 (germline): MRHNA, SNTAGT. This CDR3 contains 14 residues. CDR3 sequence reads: CASSDGTFTDTQYF. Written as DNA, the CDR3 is TGTGCCAGCAGTGACGGGACTTTCACAGATACGCAGTATTTT.

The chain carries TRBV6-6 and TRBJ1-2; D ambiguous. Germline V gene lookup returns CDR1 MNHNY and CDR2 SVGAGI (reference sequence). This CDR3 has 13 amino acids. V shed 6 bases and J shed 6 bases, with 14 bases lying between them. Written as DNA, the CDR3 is TGTGCCAGCAGCTCCCGGGGAATTGATGGCTACACCTTC. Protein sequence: CASSSRGIDGYTF.

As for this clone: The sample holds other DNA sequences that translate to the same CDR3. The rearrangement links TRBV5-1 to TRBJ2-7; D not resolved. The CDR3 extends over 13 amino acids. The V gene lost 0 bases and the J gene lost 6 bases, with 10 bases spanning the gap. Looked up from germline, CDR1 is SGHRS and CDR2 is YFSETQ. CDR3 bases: TGCGCCAGCAGCTTGGCTGGTCTTGGCGAGCAGTACTTC. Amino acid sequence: CASSLAGLGEQYF.

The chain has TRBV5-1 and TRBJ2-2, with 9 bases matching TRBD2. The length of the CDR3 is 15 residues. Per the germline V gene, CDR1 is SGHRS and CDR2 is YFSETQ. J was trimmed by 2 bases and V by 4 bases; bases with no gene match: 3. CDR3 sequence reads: CASSIAGANTGELFF. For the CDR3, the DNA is TGCGCCAGCAGCATAGCGGGGGCCAACACCGGGGAGCTGTTTTTT.

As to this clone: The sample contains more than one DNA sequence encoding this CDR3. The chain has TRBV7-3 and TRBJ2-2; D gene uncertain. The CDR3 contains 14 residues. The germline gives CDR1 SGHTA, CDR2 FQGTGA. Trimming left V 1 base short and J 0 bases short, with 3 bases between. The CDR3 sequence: CASSLIPNTGELFF. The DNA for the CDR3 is TGTGCCAGCAGCTTAATTCCGAACACCGGGGAGCTGTTTTTT.

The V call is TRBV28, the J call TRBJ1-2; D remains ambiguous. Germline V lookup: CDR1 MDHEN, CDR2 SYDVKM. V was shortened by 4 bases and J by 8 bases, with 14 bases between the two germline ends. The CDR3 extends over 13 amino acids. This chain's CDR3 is CASSSSPGEGYTF. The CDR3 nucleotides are TGTGCCAGCAGTTCCTCCCCCGGGGAAGGCTACACCTTC.

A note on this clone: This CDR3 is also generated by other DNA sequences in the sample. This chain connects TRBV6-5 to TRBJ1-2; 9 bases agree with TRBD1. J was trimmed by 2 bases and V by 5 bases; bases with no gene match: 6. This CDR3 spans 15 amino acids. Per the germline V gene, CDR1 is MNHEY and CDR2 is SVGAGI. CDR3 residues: CASSPDRGPNYGYTF. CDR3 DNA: TGTGCCAGCAGTCCGGACAGGGGACCGAACTATGGCTACACCTTC.

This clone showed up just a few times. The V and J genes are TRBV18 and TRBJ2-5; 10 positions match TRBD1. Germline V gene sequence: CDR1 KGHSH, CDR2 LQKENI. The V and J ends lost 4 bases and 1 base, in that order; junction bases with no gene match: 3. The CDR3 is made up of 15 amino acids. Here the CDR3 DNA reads TGTGCCAGCTCACGAGGGACAGGGGCCCAAGAGACCCAGTACTTC. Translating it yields CASSRGTGAQETQYF.

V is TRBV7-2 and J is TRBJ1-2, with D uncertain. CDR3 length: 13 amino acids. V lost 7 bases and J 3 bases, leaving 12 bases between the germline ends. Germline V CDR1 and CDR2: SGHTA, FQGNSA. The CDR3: CASTSREHYGYTF. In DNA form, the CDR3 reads TGTGCCAGCACGTCACGGGAGCACTATGGCTACACCTTC.

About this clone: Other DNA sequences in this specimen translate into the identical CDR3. The CDR3, as DNA: TGTGCCAGCAGCTCCGGGGCCGGGGAGCTGTTTTTT. It translates to CASSSGAGELFF. The V call is TRBV2, the J call TRBJ2-2; D is possibly TRBD2 (5 bases). Trimming stripped 6 bases from V and 6 bases from J, with 8 bases between. CDR3 length: 12 residues. Germline loops: CDR1 SNHLY, CDR2 FYNNEI.

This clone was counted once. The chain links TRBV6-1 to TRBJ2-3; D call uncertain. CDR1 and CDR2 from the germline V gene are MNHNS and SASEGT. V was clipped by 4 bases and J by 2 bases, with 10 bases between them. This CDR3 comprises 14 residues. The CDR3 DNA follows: TGTGCCAGCAGTGTGCGGCAATCCACAGATACGCAGTATTTT. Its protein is CASSVRQSTDTQYF.

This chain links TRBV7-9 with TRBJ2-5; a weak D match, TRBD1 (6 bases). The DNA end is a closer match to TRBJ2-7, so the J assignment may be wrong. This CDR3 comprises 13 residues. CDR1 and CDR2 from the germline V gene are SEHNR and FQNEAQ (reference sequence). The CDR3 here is CASSLGASYEQYF. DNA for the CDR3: TGTGCCAGCAGCTTGGGGGCCTCCTACGAGCAGTACTTC.

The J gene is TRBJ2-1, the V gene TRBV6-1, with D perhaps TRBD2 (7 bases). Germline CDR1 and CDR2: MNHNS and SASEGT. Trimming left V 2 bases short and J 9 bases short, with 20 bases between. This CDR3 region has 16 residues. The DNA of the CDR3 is TGTGCCAGCAGTGAAATTGGAGGGAGGGCCAGGGGTGAGCAGTTCTTC. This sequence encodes CASSEIGGRARGEQFF.

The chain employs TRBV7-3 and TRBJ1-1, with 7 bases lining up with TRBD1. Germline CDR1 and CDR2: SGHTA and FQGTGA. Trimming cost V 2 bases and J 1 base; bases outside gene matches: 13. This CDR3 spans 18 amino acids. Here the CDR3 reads CASSLLGLGGGKNTEAFF. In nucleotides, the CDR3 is TGTGCCAGCAGCTTATTGGGGTTAGGGGGCGGAAAGAACACTGAAGCTTTCTTT.

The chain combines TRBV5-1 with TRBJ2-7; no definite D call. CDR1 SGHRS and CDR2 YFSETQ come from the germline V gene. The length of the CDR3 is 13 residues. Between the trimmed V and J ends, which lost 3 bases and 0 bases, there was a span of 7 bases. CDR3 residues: CASSSADSYEQYF. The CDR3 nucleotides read TGCGCCAGCAGCTCAGCAGACTCCTACGAGCAGTACTTC.

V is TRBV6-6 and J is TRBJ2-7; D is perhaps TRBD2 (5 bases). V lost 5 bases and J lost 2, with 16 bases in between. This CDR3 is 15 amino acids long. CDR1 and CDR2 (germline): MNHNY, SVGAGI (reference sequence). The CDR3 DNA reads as TGTGCCAGCAGTCCCTGGGGAGAGGGAACCTACGAGCAGTACTTC. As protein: CASSPWGEGTYEQYF.

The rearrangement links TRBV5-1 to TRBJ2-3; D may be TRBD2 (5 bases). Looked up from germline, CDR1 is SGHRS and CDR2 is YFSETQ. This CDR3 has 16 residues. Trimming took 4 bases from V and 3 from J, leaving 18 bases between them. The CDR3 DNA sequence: TGCGCCAGCAGCGCGGTTCCCCTAGGGAGAACAGATACGCAGTATTTT. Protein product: CASSAVPLGRTDTQYF.

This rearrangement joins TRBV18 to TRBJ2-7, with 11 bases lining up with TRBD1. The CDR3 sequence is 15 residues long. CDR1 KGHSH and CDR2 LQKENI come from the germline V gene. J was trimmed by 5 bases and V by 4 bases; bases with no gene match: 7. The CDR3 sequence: CASSRLGQGGNEQYF. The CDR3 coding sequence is TGTGCCAGCTCACGGTTGGGACAGGGGGGCAACGAGCAGTACTTC.

CDR3 DNA sequence: TGTGCCAGCAGCTTGACCGGGTTAGACTATGGCTACACCTTC. It encodes CASSLTGLDYGYTF. This sequence joins TRBV7-2 and TRBJ1-2; no clear D. The V gene's germline CDR1 is SGHTA and CDR2 FQGNSA. The CDR3 runs to 14 residues. Trimming cost V 3 bases and J 3 bases, with 11 bases left between them.

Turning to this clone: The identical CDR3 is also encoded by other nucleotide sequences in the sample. The CDR3, as DNA: TGTGCCAGCAGTTACACAACGGGGAGCTCCTACGAGCAGTACTTC. Translation gives CASSYTTGSSYEQYF. The V and J genes are TRBV6-6 and TRBJ2-7, with D maybe TRBD2 (5 bases). Germline V lookup: CDR1 MNHNY, CDR2 SVGAGI (reference sequence). The V end lost 2 bases, the J end lost 0 bases, and 11 bases lay between the germline ends. This CDR3 is 15 amino acids long.

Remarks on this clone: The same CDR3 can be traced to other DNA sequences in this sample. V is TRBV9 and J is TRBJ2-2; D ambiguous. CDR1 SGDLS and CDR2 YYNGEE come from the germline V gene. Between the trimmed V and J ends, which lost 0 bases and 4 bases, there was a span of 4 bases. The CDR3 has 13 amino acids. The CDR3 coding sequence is TGTGCCAGCAGCGTAGAAGGCACCGGGGAGCTGTTTTTT. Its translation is CASSVEGTGELFF.

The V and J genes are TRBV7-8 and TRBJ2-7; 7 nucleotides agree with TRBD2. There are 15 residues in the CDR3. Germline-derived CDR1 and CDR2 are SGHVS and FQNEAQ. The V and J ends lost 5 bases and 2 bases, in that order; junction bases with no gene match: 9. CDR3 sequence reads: CASSLERGPTYEQYF. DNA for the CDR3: TGTGCCAGCAGCCTCGAGCGGGGACCTACCTACGAGCAGTACTTC.

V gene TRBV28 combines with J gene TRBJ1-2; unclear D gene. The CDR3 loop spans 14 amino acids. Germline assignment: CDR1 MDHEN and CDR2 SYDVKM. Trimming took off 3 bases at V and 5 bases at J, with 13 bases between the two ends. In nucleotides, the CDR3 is TGTGCCAGCAGTTTCGCGGCCCCCCCGTATGGCTACACCTTC. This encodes CASSFAAPPYGYTF.